Following are 31 T cell receptor beta chains from one sample sequenced in a study of T-cell memory formation after mild COVID-19 listed by TCRdb under 2021. Libraries were built with 5' RACE. Sequencing was performed on an Illumina NovaSeq 6000. TCRdb applied fastp at Q25 and MiXCR to the public reads, then kept only in-frame beta chains. Here each entry gathers all rows of one CDR3 protein and keeps the most common genes and DNA. The sample table holds a few hundred thousand distinct CDR3 sequences, of which over 9.5% were seen once. The ten largest clones capture approximately 3% of the sample. Material for sequencing was PBMCs or a T cell subset sorted from them (not recorded which). Source of these receptors: a young man who had mild COVID-19 (a few samples of this study predate the infection). The sample titles of this study are shuffled in the database, so cell type and time point are left out; the donor was told from shared clones.

This clonotype was recorded once. The chain has TRBV6-5 and TRBJ2-7; 7 bases match TRBD1. This CDR3 contains 17 residues. The V and J ends lost 4 bases and 4 bases, in that order; junction bases with no gene match: 16. From germline, CDR1 is MNHEY and CDR2 SVGAGI. CDR3 amino acids: CASSSITGEHHPYEQYF. CDR3 coding DNA: TGTGCCAGCAGTTCCATTACAGGGGAACACCATCCTTACGAGCAGTACTTC.

The V and J genes are TRBV10-2 and TRBJ1-2, with D possibly matching TRBD1 (6 bases). The ends were cut back, 3 bases at V and 4 bases at J, with 15 bases in the middle. CDR1 WSHSY and CDR2 SAAADI come from the germline V gene. This CDR3 comprises 15 residues. The CDR3 sequence: CASSDYGGRGYGYTF. The DNA of the CDR3 is TGCGCCAGCAGTGATTACGGGGGGCGCGGCTATGGCTACACCTTC.

This clonotype was recorded a few times. The chain combines TRBV9 with TRBJ2-1; 9 bases fit TRBD2. V shed 0 bases, J shed 4 bases, and the junction held 5 bases outside the gene matches. The germline V gene encodes CDR1 SGDLS and CDR2 YYNGEE. This CDR3 contains 16 residues. CDR3 sequence reads: CASSVGKAGGYNEQFF. CDR3 in DNA: TGTGCCAGCAGCGTAGGTAAAGCGGGGGGATACAATGAGCAGTTCTTC.

Only a few counts were recorded for this clonotype. The CDR3 sequence: CASSLAPGQGSEQYV. Here the CDR3 DNA reads TGTGCCAGCAGCTTGGCCCCCGGACAGGGTAGCGAGCAGTACGTC. The chain joins TRBV5-6 to TRBJ2-7; 8 positions match TRBD1. CDR3 size: 15 residues. CDR1 SGHDT and CDR2 YYEEEE come from the germline V gene. The ends lost 0 bases at V and 6 bases at J; junction bases unmatched: 8.

This chain uses TRBV5-1 with TRBJ2-7; unclear D gene. The CDR3 covers 13 residues. The germline V gene has CDR1 SGHRS and CDR2 YFSETQ. V lost 5 bases and J 3 bases, leaving 12 bases between the germline ends. In nucleotides, the CDR3 is TGCGCCAGCAGTAAGTCAGGAAACTACGAGCAGTACTTC. It codes for CASSKSGNYEQYF.

This clonotype has a handful of counts. The J gene is TRBJ1-5, the V gene TRBV4-1; D uncertain. Trimming took 3 bases from V and 1 from J, leaving 10 bases between them. From germline, CDR1 is MGHRA and CDR2 YSYEKL. CDR3 size: 15 residues. CDR3 DNA: TGCGCCAGCAGCCAGCTACAGAGAAGCAATCAGCCCCAGCATTTT. It codes for CASSQLQRSNQPQHF.

The chain carries TRBV2 and TRBJ1-1; 8 nucleotides agree with TRBD1. This CDR3 contains 14 residues. Germline V lookup: CDR1 SNHLY, CDR2 FYNNEI. Unmatched junction bases numbered 8, after V lost 5 bases and J lost 6 bases. As DNA, the CDR3 is TGTGCCAGCAGTAGACAGGGGTCGAATTCTGAAGCTTTCTTT. This translates into CASSRQGSNSEAFF.

The chain employs TRBV7-2 and TRBJ2-7, with 9 bases that match TRBD2. The V segment lost 5 bases and the J segment 3 bases; nucleotides outside the gene matches: 11. Germline V gene sequence: CDR1 SGHTA, CDR2 FQGNSA. The CDR3 is 16 amino acids. The CDR3 nucleotides are TGTGCCAGCAGCCAATTCCCAGCGGGGGGCCTCTACGAGCAGTACTTC. It codes for CASSQFPAGGLYEQYF.

J is TRBJ1-2 and V is TRBV6-5, with no clear D. In germline, CDR1 is MNHEY, CDR2 SVGAGI. The V end was cut by 0 bases, the J end by 3 bases, with 14 bases between. The CDR3 is 16 residues long. This CDR3 is CASSYSSDLGYYGYTF. The CDR3 nucleotides are TGTGCCAGCAGTTACTCCTCCGACTTGGGATACTATGGCTACACCTTC.

V and J are TRBV10-3 and TRBJ1-5, with 9 bases that match TRBD1. Germline CDR1 reads ENHRY; CDR2 reads SYGVKD. There are 15 residues in the CDR3. The V and J ends lost 6 bases and 6 bases, in that order; junction bases with no gene match: 9. The CDR3 region is CAISPGGQGSQPQHF. Written as DNA, the CDR3 is TGTGCCATCAGCCCGGGGGGACAGGGCAGTCAGCCCCAGCATTTT.

Regarding this clonotype: A much larger clone is a single base away; this may be a read error. This chain connects TRBV7-7 to TRBJ2-6; D is perhaps TRBD1 (5 bases). Germline V gene data show CDR1 as SSHAT and CDR2 as FNYEAQ (reference sequence). The CDR3 is 14 amino acids. Written as DNA, the CDR3 is TGTGCCAGCAGCCCGAGCTCTGGGGCCAACGTCCAGACTTTC. Translated, it gives CASSPSSGANVQTF.

The DNA of the CDR3 is TGTGCCAGCAGCGTAGGAGGGGGGCCCCAAGAGACCCAGTACTTC. Translating gives CASSVGGGPQETQYF. This chain joins TRBV9 and TRBJ2-5; D might be TRBD1 or TRBD2, each matching 6 bases. CDR3 size: 15 residues. Germline values: CDR1 SGDLS, CDR2 YYNGEE. V was shortened by 0 bases and J by 1 base, with 10 bases between the two germline ends.

This clonotype was found a few times. The chain carries TRBV9 and TRBJ1-1; D unresolved. The CDR3 is 16 residues long. Germline V lookup: CDR1 SGDLS, CDR2 YYNGEE. Trimming cost V 4 bases and J 1 base, with 17 bases left between them. DNA of the CDR3: TGTGCCAGCAGCCTACTGCGGAATAGCCCGAACACTGAAGCTTTCTTT. Its translation is CASSLLRNSPNTEAFF.

This clonotype was found many times. V is TRBV5-6 and J is TRBJ1-2; tentative D call: TRBD1 (5 bases). The CDR3 is 13 amino acids. V was pared by 1 base and J by 2 bases, with 6 bases between. CDR1 SGHDT and CDR2 YYEEEE come from the germline V gene. The CDR3 spells CASSLWGNYGYTF. CDR3 nucleotides: TGTGCCAGCAGCTTGTGGGGGAACTATGGCTACACCTTC.

In its sample, this clonotype was seen a few times. This chain links TRBV20-1 with TRBJ2-3; TRBD2 might be the D (5 bases). This CDR3 is built from 12 residues. CDR1 is DFQATT, CDR2 SNEGSKA, per germline (reference sequence). The CDR3 region is CRVGLDTDTQYF. The CDR3 region has the DNA TGCAGAGTAGGACTGGACACAGATACGCAGTATTTT.

In its sample, this clonotype was seen a few times. The chain is built from TRBV28 and TRBJ1-5; TRBD1 matches 8 bases. The germline gives CDR1 MDHEN, CDR2 SYDVKM. The CDR3 is made up of 15 amino acids. The V gene end was trimmed by 6 bases and the J gene end by 6 bases; junction bases not matched to a gene: 10. CDR3 amino acids: CASSRPDRELQPQHF. The CDR3 DNA reads TGTGCCAGCAGCCGACCGGACAGGGAGCTTCAGCCCCAGCATTTT.

This chain links TRBV20-1 with TRBJ1-5; no reliable D call. The CDR3 runs 12 residues. With 6 bases removed from V and 6 bases from J, the gap between germline ends came to 12 bases. Per germline, CDR1 DFQATT and CDR2 SNEGSKA (reference sequence). The CDR3 protein is CSAKEGLQPQHF. CDR3 nucleotide sequence: TGCAGTGCCAAAGAAGGGCTTCAGCCCCAGCATTTT.

This clonotype was detected a few times. The chain combines TRBV12-3 or TRBV12-4 with TRBJ1-2, with 8 bases that match TRBD1. After removal of 7 bases from V and 5 bases from J, the junction contained 6 bases not matched to a gene. This CDR3 contains 13 residues. The CDR3 sequence is CASKIQGEYGYTF. Written as DNA, the CDR3 is TGTGCCAGCAAGATACAGGGGGAGTATGGCTACACCTTC.

This clonotype has more than one count but fewer than ten. The gene calls are TRBV18 and TRBJ1-1; D remains unclear. V lost 2 bases and J lost 4, with 5 bases in between. The CDR3 contains 12 residues. Looked up from germline, CDR1 is KGHSH and CDR2 is LQKENI. This chain's CDR3 is CASSPGSTEAFF. The CDR3 DNA follows: TGTGCCAGCTCACCAGGGAGCACTGAAGCTTTCTTT.

In this sample, this clonotype turned up a few times. The chain joins TRBV5-1 to TRBJ2-7, with D possibly being TRBD1 or TRBD2 (5 bases each). The V and J ends lost 4 bases and 4 bases respectively, with 18 bases between them. The CDR3 contains 15 residues. Per germline, CDR1 SGHRS and CDR2 YFSETQ. The CDR3 coding sequence is TGCGCCAGCAGCCCGGGACCCCTCATCACGTACGAGCAGTACTTC. Amino acids: CASSPGPLITYEQYF.

The V gene is TRBV20-1, the J gene TRBJ2-2, with TRBD1 matching 10 bases. V gave up 3 bases and J gave up 5 bases; unmatched junction bases: 3. The CDR3 runs 14 residues. CDR1 DFQATT and CDR2 SNEGSKA come from the germline V gene (reference sequence). The CDR3 region has the DNA TGCAGTGCTAGTGAGGGACAGGGGACCGGGGAGCTGTTTTTT. The encoded protein is CSASEGQGTGELFF.

The CDR3: CASSFTGGTGELFF. CDR3 nucleotides: TGCGCCAGCAGCTTCACAGGGGGCACCGGGGAGCTGTTTTTT. The V gene is TRBV5-1, the J gene TRBJ2-2; 8 bases map to TRBD1. Germline V CDR1 and CDR2: SGHRS, YFSETQ. The J segment lost 4 bases and the V segment lost 2 bases, leaving 1 base of the junction unmatched. This CDR3 comprises 14 residues. Looking up the rest from reference TRBV5-1 and TRBJ2-2 gives the full variable domain: KAGVTQTPRYLIKTRGQQVTLSCSPISGHRSVSWYQQTPGQGLQFLFEYFSETQRNKGNFPGRFSGRQFSNSRSEMNVSTLELGDSALYLCASSFTGGTGELFFGEGSRLTVL.

This clonotype was observed a handful of times. The rearrangement links TRBV7-9 to TRBJ2-7, with TRBD1 as a possible D gene (5 bases). Germline V gene sequence: CDR1 SEHNR, CDR2 FQNEAQ (reference sequence). Trimming removed 3 bases from V and 6 bases from J, with 9 bases in between. This CDR3 contains 12 residues. CDR3 nucleotide sequence: TGTGCCAGCAGCTTCAGGGTATTCGAGCAGTACTTC. Protein: CASSFRVFEQYF.

This clonotype has only a few counts. The chain combines TRBV3-1 with TRBJ2-5; maybe TRBD2 (5 bases). Germline V CDR1 and CDR2: LGHDT, YNNKEL (reference sequence). Trimming cost V 0 bases and J 4 bases, with 12 bases left between them. The CDR3 has 15 residues. DNA for the CDR3: TGTGCCAGCAGCCAAGATCGCGAGCGGATAGAGACCCAGTACTTC. It is translated as CASSQDRERIETQYF.

J is TRBJ2-3 and V is TRBV5-1; no reliable D call. There are 12 residues in the CDR3. V was clipped by 3 bases and J by 2 bases, with 4 bases between them. Germline CDR1 and CDR2: SGHRS and YFSETQ. DNA for the CDR3: TGCGCCAGCAGCTCCCCCACAGATACGCAGTATTTT. As protein: CASSSPTDTQYF. The full variable domain, completed using reference TRBV5-1 and TRBJ2-3, is KAGVTQTPRYLIKTRGQQVTLSCSPISGHRSVSWYQQTPGQGLQFLFEYFSETQRNKGNFPGRFSGRQFSNSRSEMNVSTLELGDSALYLCASSSPTDTQYFGPGTRLTVL.

In its sample, this clonotype was seen a few times. This chain links TRBV12-3 or TRBV12-4 with TRBJ2-2; no firm D call. Trimming took off 5 bases at V and 5 bases at J, with 9 bases between the two ends. This CDR3 has 13 residues. The CDR3 spells CASSSSVTGELFF. The CDR3 nucleotides read TGTGCCAGCAGTAGCAGCGTTACCGGGGAGCTGTTTTTT.

This chain joins TRBV7-3 and TRBJ2-1; 8 bases align to TRBD2. The V gene's germline CDR1 is SGHTA and CDR2 FQGTGA. The CDR3 spans 15 residues. V gave up 5 bases and J gave up 5 bases; unmatched junction bases: 8. CDR3 DNA: TGTGCCAGCAGCCCAGCGGGGGCAACTCACAATGAGCAGTTCTTC. Translation: CASSPAGATHNEQFF.

This clonotype was counted a few times. This rearrangement joins TRBV6-5 to TRBJ1-3; TRBD1 aligns across 11 bases. Germline CDR1 reads MNHEY; CDR2 reads SVGAGI. J was trimmed by 2 bases and V by 7 bases; bases with no gene match: 7. The CDR3 extends over 16 amino acids. The CDR3 here is CASIPPGQGAGNTIYF. The CDR3 region has the DNA TGTGCCAGCATTCCTCCGGGACAGGGGGCTGGAAACACCATATATTTT.

In this sample, this clonotype turned up many times. The chain employs TRBV7-3 and TRBJ2-5; a possible D gene is TRBD1 (6 bases). Germline V gene data show CDR1 as SGHTA and CDR2 as FQGTGA. The CDR3 runs 13 residues. V was shortened by 1 base and J by 5 bases, with 8 bases between the two germline ends. The chain's CDR3 is CASSLSRGETQYF. The CDR3 coding sequence is TGTGCCAGCAGCTTAAGCAGGGGTGAGACCCAGTACTTC.

This chain links TRBV12-3 or TRBV12-4 with TRBJ2-5; TRBD2 agrees at 7 bases. The CDR3 covers 15 residues. Unmatched junction bases numbered 4, after V lost 3 bases and J lost 0 bases. In DNA, the CDR3 is TGTGCCAGCAGTTTTGGCGGGGGAAACCAAGAGACCCAGTACTTC. Protein sequence: CASSFGGGNQETQYF.

Remarks on this clonotype: One end of the junction fails to match germline, which may point to a read error. J is TRBJ1-2 and V is TRBV7-2, with 7 bases fitting TRBD1. The CDR3 loop spans 15 amino acids. The germline gives CDR1 SGHTA, CDR2 FQGNSA. The CDR3 nucleotides are TGTGCCGGCAGCTTAGGGCAGACGGGACAGCGCGGCTACACCTTC. Amino acids: CAGSLGQTGQRGYTF.